This T cell receptor beta chain came from a study of T cell repertoires in aging, cancer and after chemotherapy. TCR beta rearrangements were amplified from peripheral blood genomic DNA. TRB rearrangements spanning V, D and J were amplified using mixed TRB-A/B primers. Via MiXCR, TCRdb re-called the multiplex PCR reads, giving one row per CDR3 protein. This table has some 4,500 distinct CDR3 sequences, around 26% appearing once. The CDR3 contains 15 residues. CDR1 SGHVS and CDR2 FNYEAQ come from the germline V gene. Between the trimmed V and J ends, which lost 3 bases and 0 bases, there was a span of 11 bases.

The chain has TRBV7-6 and TRBJ1-1; a weak D match, TRBD1 (5 bases). This receptor was identified in a human donor with a blood cancer. Sequences were obtained from blood. The DNA of the CDR3 is TGTGCCAGCAGCTTGGCTGTGGGACTGAACACTGAAGCTTTCTTT. Its translation is CASSLAVGLNTEAFF.